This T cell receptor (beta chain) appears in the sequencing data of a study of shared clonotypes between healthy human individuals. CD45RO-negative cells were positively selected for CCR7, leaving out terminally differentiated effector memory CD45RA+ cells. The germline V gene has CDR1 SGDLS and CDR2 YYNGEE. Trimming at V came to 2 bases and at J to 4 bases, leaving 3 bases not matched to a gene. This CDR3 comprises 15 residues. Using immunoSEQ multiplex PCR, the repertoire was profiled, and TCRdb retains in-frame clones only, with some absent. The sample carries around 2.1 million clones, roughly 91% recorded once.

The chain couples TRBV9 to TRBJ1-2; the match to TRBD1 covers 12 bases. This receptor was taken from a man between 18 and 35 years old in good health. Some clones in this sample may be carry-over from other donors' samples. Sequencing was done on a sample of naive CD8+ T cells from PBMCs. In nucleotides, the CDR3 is TGTGCCAGCAGCGTGAGGGACAGGGGGCTCTATGGCTACACCTTC. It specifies CASSVRDRGLYGYTF.